The 10 T cell receptor beta chains below were found in one sample sequenced in a study of read filtering for tumor transcriptome and immune sequencing. From about 400 ng of RNA, a library with molecular barcoded alpha/delta and beta/gamma adaptors was made. Each CDR3 protein gets one entry after TCRdb re-called the reads with MiXCR. The top ten hold approximately 11% of the sample, which has 120,000 or so distinct CDR3 sequences, 10% to 15% seen once. The sequenced sample was a population of CD138-negative cells sorted from bone marrow. The receptors originated from a donor aged 40 or over with multiple myeloma.

This clonotype was counted many times. The genes are TRBV5-1 and TRBJ2-3; 7 bases map to TRBD1. The V gene's germline CDR1 is SGHRS and CDR2 YFSETQ. Trimming removed 3 bases from V and 1 base from J; junction bases left unmatched: 8. This CDR3 comprises 16 residues. CDR3 nucleotide sequence: TGCGCCAGCAGCTCACAGGGGCTCCGTCGCACAGATACGCAGTATTTT. This translates into CASSSQGLRRTDTQYF.

This clonotype was seen repeatedly, ten times or more. V usage is TRBV12-3 or TRBV12-4 and J usage is TRBJ2-1; D remains ambiguous. CDR3 size: 12 residues. Trimming cost V 3 bases and J 7 bases, with 7 bases left between them. The CDR3 sequence is CASSFLGNEQFF. The CDR3 nucleotides read TGTGCCAGCAGTTTTTTGGGGAATGAGCAGTTCTTC.

There are many counts of this clonotype. V and J are TRBV5-1 and TRBJ2-1; 7 bases are a match to TRBD2. The CDR3 is 15 amino acids. Per germline, CDR1 SGHRS and CDR2 YFSETQ. The trim removed 0 bases at V and 4 bases at J, leaving 4 bases unmatched. The CDR3 DNA reads as TGCGCCAGCAGCTTGGGGGGAGGGAATTACAATGAGCAGTTCTTC. Translation gives CASSLGGGNYNEQFF. Full variable domain (remainder filled in from reference TRBV5-1 and TRBJ2-1): KAGVTQTPRYLIKTRGQQVTLSCSPISGHRSVSWYQQTPGQGLQFLFEYFSETQRNKGNFPGRFSGRQFSNSRSEMNVSTLELGDSALYLCASSLGGGNYNEQFFGPGTRLTVL.

This clonotype was counted many times. The rearrangement uses TRBV5-5 and TRBJ2-5; a weak D match, TRBD2 (5 bases). The CDR3 covers 14 residues. Germline V CDR1 and CDR2: SGHKS, YYEKEE (reference sequence). The germline V and J ends were trimmed by 4 bases and 1 base, with 11 bases remaining between them. DNA of the CDR3: TGTGCCAGCAGCCTGACCGGGGTCCAAGAGACCCAGTACTTC. Protein product: CASSLTGVQETQYF.

The table lists this clonotype with many counts. The chain has TRBV6-2 or TRBV6-3 and TRBJ2-5; D not certain. The V gene lost 2 bases and the J gene lost 2 bases, with 6 bases spanning the gap. The CDR3 extends over 13 amino acids. From germline, CDR1 is MNHEY and CDR2 SVGEGT. CDR3 DNA: TGTGCCAGCAGTTACCTATTTCAAGAGACCCAGTACTTC. This sequence encodes CASSYLFQETQYF.

The table lists this clonotype with many counts. V usage is TRBV18 and J usage is TRBJ2-3; D is unresolved. This CDR3 is 13 amino acids long. The germline V and J ends were trimmed by 3 bases and 2 bases, with 6 bases remaining between them. Germline assignment: CDR1 KGHSH and CDR2 LQKENI. This CDR3 is CASSPVVTDTQYF. CDR3 nucleotides: TGTGCCAGCTCACCTGTTGTCACAGATACGCAGTATTTT.

The CDR3: CASRIMGGWDTEAFF. The CDR3 region has the DNA TGTGCCAGCCGCATTATGGGGGGTTGGGACACTGAAGCTTTCTTT. This chain links TRBV18 with TRBJ1-1, with a possible D match to TRBD1 (5 bases). Trimming removed 8 bases at V and 3 bases at J, with 19 bases between. Germline lookup yields CDR1 KGHSH and CDR2 LQKENI. This CDR3 region has 15 residues.

V usage is TRBV4-2 and J usage is TRBJ2-3; D unresolved. V was clipped by 2 bases and J by 4 bases, with 7 bases between them. CDR3 length: 13 amino acids. Germline CDR1 reads LGHNA; CDR2 reads YNFKEQ. The CDR3 bases are TGTGCCAGCAGCCAAACAGAGGCAGATACGCAGTATTTT. It specifies CASSQTEADTQYF.

Many counts were recorded for this clonotype. This chain joins TRBV28 and TRBJ2-6; unclear D gene. The CDR3 is 14 amino acids. Looked up from germline, CDR1 is MDHEN and CDR2 is SYDVKM. V was trimmed by 2 bases and J by 5 bases, leaving 7 bases between them. The CDR3 loop reads CASSLRSRANVLTF. CDR3 nucleotides: TGTGCCAGCAGTTTACGGTCTAGGGCCAACGTCCTGACTTTC.

Concerning this clonotype itself: A clone one base away is much larger, so this may be a read error. The J gene is TRBJ2-3, the V gene TRBV7-9, with TRBD2 as a possible D gene (5 bases). The germline V gene has CDR1 SEHNR and CDR2 FQNEAQ (reference sequence). This CDR3 is 14 amino acids long. The CDR3 protein is CASSLERLSDTRYF. CDR3 sequence (DNA): TGTGCCAGCAGCTTAGAGCGACTATCGGATACGCGGTATTTT. The entire variable domain, with the rest obtained from reference TRBV7-9 and TRBJ2-3, is as follows: DTGVSQNPRHKITKRGQNVTFRCDPISEHNRLYWYRQTLGQGPEFLTYFQNEAQLEKSRLLSDRFSAERPKGSFSTLEIQRTEQGDSAMYLCASSLERLSDTRYFGPGTRLTVL.